The source of this T cell receptor beta chain is a study of Ad26.COV2.S vaccination and SARS-CoV-2 variants. Study context: Into the muscle, Ad26.COV2.S was dosed once or twice, 56 days apart.

Treatment here: 19 received Ad26.COV2.S at low or high dose, single or two shots; about five received placebo; per-sample allocation not given. Specimens were obtained on day 63 following the first vaccine or placebo injection. Study-level results: Analyses that measured TCR breadth and depth may have underestimated total T cell responses. In vaccinated individuals, spike-specific CD8+ and CD4+ T cell responses reportedly displayed substantial breadth.

Trimming cost V 6 bases and J 0 bases; bases outside gene matches: 13. Per germline, CDR1 MNHNY and CDR2 SVGAGI (reference sequence). The CDR3 length is 19 residues. A word on this clone: Its antigen is unknown.

Generated by immunoSEQ multiplex PCR, the TCRdb table keeps only in-frame clones and is missing some. The profile shows about 320,000 clones, 85% to 90% of them singletons. The TCR was taken from a person aged 18-65 years who received the Ad26.COV2.S COVID-19 vaccine or a placebo. V is TRBV6-6 and J is TRBJ2-1; TRBD2 agrees at 11 bases. Sequenced here: peripheral blood, sampled in a trial of Ad26.COV2.S vaccine versus placebo. Written as DNA, the CDR3 is TGTGCCAGCAGGCGAAAGGGACTAGCGGACTTGAGCTCCTACAATGAGCAGTTCTTC. This codes for CASRRKGLADLSSYNEQFF.